This TCR beta chain was identified during a study of blood T cell repertoires in COVID-19. Study information: Specimens from acute and convalescent COVID-19 originated in the United States, Italy and Spain. T cells, B-cell-depleted T cells, or PBMCs provided the cDNA or gDNA that served as material.

This CDR3 is 16 amino acids long. Losses at the gene ends were 7 bases for V and 2 bases for J; bases not matched to a gene: 13. Germline values: CDR1 WSHSY, CDR2 SAAADI. In the authors' workflow: By means of reference gene primer amplification, nucleated cell counts were estimated. Measured with immunoSEQ multiplex PCR; TCRdb has only the in-frame clones, and not every one. V and J calls and clone size follow that table, whereas D and trimming were derived from the DNA. Among about 88,000 clones listed, 88% were seen once. The table lists this clone with a count of one. This chain links TRBV10-2 with TRBJ1-2, with TRBD1 identical over 7 bases. This receptor was taken from an elderly man with acute or convalescent COVID-19. Sequenced: peripheral blood. The CDR3 protein is CASISTPGQPNYGYTF. The CDR3 DNA reads as TGCGCCAGCATATCAACCCCGGGACAGCCAAACTATGGCTACACCTTC.